Listed below are T cell receptor beta chains from one sample, sequenced in a study of beta chain features in type 1 diabetes. Clones were sequenced by immunoSEQ multiplex PCR, and TCRdb holds only the in-frame ones, with some missing. The sample contains hundreds of thousands of clones, around 15% of which appear only once. The sequenced sample consisted of naive CD4+ T cells from blood. The source of these receptors is a man in his late teens or twenties in good health. CDR3s include the opening cysteine and the closing phenylalanine or tryptophan. D genes are given only for firm matches. Clone size is stated in some rows and not others, as once, few, many or a class when expanded.

>.|TRBJ2-3|TRBV5-1|TRBD1
TGCGCCAGCAGCTTGGTTGGACAGGCTAACACAGATACGCAGTATTTT
CASSLVGQANTDTQYF
>.|TRBJ1-4|TRBV20-1|.
TGCAGTGCAGAAGAAAATGAAAAACTGTTTTTT
CSAEENEKLFF
>few|TRBJ2-1|TRBV5-1|TRBD2
TGCGCCAGCAGCTTGGCCGTCGGGAGGAGTGAGCAGTTCTTC
CASSLAVGRSEQFF
>.|TRBJ1-1|TRBV5-4|.
TGTGCCAGCAGCCCGGAACCGGACAGGAACACTGAAGCTTTCTTT
CASSPEPDRNTEAFF
>few|TRBJ2-2|TRBV19|.
TGTGCCAGTACCGGGGGCGGCGCCGGATCTATGAACACCGGGGAGCTGTTTTTT
CASTGGGAGSMNTGELFF
>.|TRBJ1-5|TRBV10-3|TRBD1
TGTGCCATCAGTGCCTCGGACAGGGCAGGCAATCAGCCCCAGCATTTT
CAISASDRAGNQPQHF
>.|TRBJ1-4|TRBV7-2|.
TGTGCCAGCAGCCCCCGTGGGGGGGCGACTGAAAAACTGTTTTTT
CASSPRGGATEKLFF
>few|TRBJ2-3|TRBV10-3|TRBD1
TGTGCCATCCGGGGGACAGGCCTTGCGAAAGATACGCAGTATTTT
CAIRGTGLAKDTQYF
>few|TRBJ2-5|TRBV11-2|TRBD2
TGTGCCAGCAGCACCAGGACTAGCGGGGGCCCAGGGGAGTACTTC
CASSTRTSGGPGEYF
>few|TRBJ2-1|TRBV6-1|.
TGTGCCAGCAGTGAAGCGCCGGAGTTAAGCTCCTACAATGAGCAGTTCTTC
CASSEAPELSSYNEQFF
>.|TRBJ2-7|TRBV2|TRBD2
TGTGCCAGCAGTGTTGGGACTAGCGGGGGGTACTTC
CASSVGTSGGYF
>.|TRBJ2-7|TRBV7-9|.
TGTGCCAGCAGCCCAGCCCGGCACAGCTACGAGCAGTACTTC
CASSPARHSYEQYF
>few|TRBJ1-1|TRBV7-3|.
TGTGCCAGCAGCTTACAGGGTGCCACTGAAGCTTTCTTT
CASSLQGATEAFF
>.|TRBJ1-1|TRBV30|.
TGTGCCTGGAGTGGGGGTAGGGTAATTAACACTGAAGCTTTCTTT
CAWSGGRVINTEAFF
>few|TRBJ1-3|TRBV6-5|TRBD1
TGTGCCAGCAGTTACGGACAGGGGAGAGGAAACACCATATATTTT
CASSYGQGRGNTIYF
>.|TRBJ1-2|TRBV5-1|.
TGCGCCAGCAGCTTGGGCCAGGCTAACTATGGCTACACCTTC
CASSLGQANYGYTF
>few|TRBJ2-5|TRBV5-1|.
TGCGCCAGCAGCTTAACAGGGAGAGAGACCCAGTACTTC
CASSLTGRETQYF
>.|TRBJ2-7|TRBV30|.
TGTGCCTGGAGTAGGATGTCCGCTCAAACCTACGAGCAGTACTTC
CAWSRMSAQTYEQYF
>few|TRBJ2-7|TRBV4-2|TRBD2
TGTGCCAGCAGCCAGGTGGGAGGGAAGGAGGGCGAGCAGTACTTC
CASSQVGGKEGEQYF
>.|TRBJ2-2|TRBV7-2|.
TGTGCCAGCAGCCCCGCTAGGCGGGAGCTGTTTTTT
CASSPARRELFF
>once|TRBJ1-1|TRBV4-2|.
TGTGCCAGCAGCCGTCCGAAGGGGAGGACTGAAGCTTTCTTT
CASSRPKGRTEAFF
>few|TRBJ2-3|TRBV27|TRBD2
TGTGCCAGCAGTCCGACTCGGTTTATAGCGGGAGGGACGCAGTATTTT
CASSPTRFIAGGTQYF
>.|TRBJ1-5|TRBV6-5|TRBD1
TGTGCCAGCAGGGGCCAGGGGGCCAATCAGCCCCAGCATTTT
CASRGQGANQPQHF
>few|TRBJ1-1|TRBV9|.
TGTGCCAGCAGCGTAGTGGCAGGTCGGAACACTGAAGCTTTCTTT
CASSVVAGRNTEAFF
>.|TRBJ1-3|TRBV9|.
TGTGCCAGCAGCGTAGCACAGGGAAACACCATATATTTT
CASSVAQGNTIYF
>.|TRBJ2-7|TRBV5-1|TRBD1
TGCGCCAGCAGAACCGGGACAGGGGACGAGCAGTACTTC
CASRTGTGDEQYF
>.|TRBJ1-5|TRBV7-6|.
TGTGCCAGCATCCCCTGGGCCTATAGCAATCAGCCCCAGCATTTT
CASIPWAYSNQPQHF
>few|TRBJ2-7|TRBV6-6|.
TGTGCCAGCAGTTATCAACAGGGCTACGAGCAGTACTTC
CASSYQQGYEQYF
>few|TRBJ1-4|TRBV5-1|.
TGCGCCAGCAGCTTGCACAGGTCAACAACTAATGAAAAACTGTTTTTT
CASSLHRSTTNEKLFF
>once|TRBJ2-4|TRBV11-2|.
TGTGCCAGCAGCTTAGTAAGGGGCAGGGGAAAAGTCAAAAACATTCAGTACTTC
CASSLVRGRGKVKNIQYF
>.|TRBJ1-2|TRBV19|.
TGTGCCAGTACGATTGGGGACAAGACCTATGGCTACACCTTC
CASTIGDKTYGYTF
>few|TRBJ2-4|TRBV20-1|.
TGCAGTGCTAGGGTCCAAAACATTCAGTACTTC
CSARVQNIQYF
>few|TRBJ1-3|TRBV7-9|.
TGTGCCAGCAGCGCTACAGGAGCTGGAAACACCATATATTTT
CASSATGAGNTIYF
>few|TRBJ2-2|TRBV5-1|.
TGCGCCAGCAGCTTGGACCGGGGAAACACCGGGGAGCTGTTTTTT
CASSLDRGNTGELFF
>few|TRBJ1-2|TRBV27|.
TGTGCCAGCAGTTTATCGTTTCCAGTGACAGGCCGAGGGGATGGCTACACCTTC
CASSLSFPVTGRGDGYTF
>.|TRBJ2-1|TRBV4-3|TRBD1
TGCGCCAGCAGCCAAGATCTCAAAGGACAGGGGGCAACCCATGAGCAGTTCTTC
CASSQDLKGQGATHEQFF
>.|TRBJ2-1|TRBV7-2|.
TGTGCCAGCAGCTCTAGGGGCGGGATAGGCTACAATGAGCAGTTCTTC
CASSSRGGIGYNEQFF
>few|TRBJ1-5|TRBV10-2|TRBD1
TGCGCCAGCAGTGTGACAGGGGGCTCTCAGCCCCAGCATTTT
CASSVTGGSQPQHF
>few|TRBJ2-1|TRBV18|.
TGCGCCAGCTCACCGGGCTATGAGCAGTTCTTC
CASSPGYEQFF
>.|TRBJ2-1|TRBV19|TRBD2
TGTGCCAGTAGTATGGGTCCGGGACTAGCCTACAATGAGCAGTTCTTC
CASSMGPGLAYNEQFF
>few|TRBJ1-1|TRBV7-3|.
TGTGCCAGCAGCTTGTCCGGTGGGACTGAAGCTTTCTTT
CASSLSGGTEAFF
>few|TRBJ2-7|TRBV5-1|TRBD1
TGCGCCAGCAGCTTGGTCCCAGGGGGCTACGAGCAGTACTTC
CASSLVPGGYEQYF
>many|TRBJ2-4|TRBV7-2|.
TGTGCCAGCAGCTTAGAGATAGCCAAAAACATTCAGTACTTC
CASSLEIAKNIQYF
>.|TRBJ1-4|TRBV9|.
TGTGCCAGCAGCGTAGGACAGAAGGAAAAACTGTTTTTT
CASSVGQKEKLFF
>.|TRBJ2-5|TRBV7-2|TRBD2
TGTGCCAGCAGCTTTCCTGGGCTAGCGGGGGGTCAAGAGACCCAGTACTTC
CASSFPGLAGGQETQYF
>.|TRBJ2-1|TRBV5-1|.
TGCGCCAGCAGCGCGGACAATGAGCAGTTCTTC
CASSADNEQFF
>.|TRBJ1-1|TRBV18|.
TGTGCCAGCTCACCGAGGTGGTCGGTAGCTTTCTTT
CASSPRWSVAFF
>.|TRBJ2-7|TRBV9|TRBD2
TGTGCCAGCAGCGTGGGCGGGAGGGCTGATGCCGAGCAGTACTTC
CASSVGGRADAEQYF
>.|TRBJ1-1|TRBV5-6|.
TGTGCCAGCGGGGGTCGCCCGAACACTGAAGCTTTCTTT
CASGGRPNTEAFF
>few|TRBJ2-6|TRBV28|.
TGTGCCAGCAGTTTGGCCAGGAGCTCTGGGGCCAACGTCCTGACTTTC
CASSLARSSGANVLTF
>many|TRBJ2-1|TRBV14|.
TGTGCCAGCAGCCAAGATGGAATGTGGGAGCAGTTCTTC
CASSQDGMWEQFF
>few|TRBJ1-2|TRBV28|TRBD1
TGTGCCAGCAGTTACCGGACAGGGCTTAACTATGGCTACACCTTC
CASSYRTGLNYGYTF
>.|TRBJ1-2|TRBV9|.
TGTGCCAGCAGCGGGGTATTGGAGGGTAACTATGGCTACACCTTC
CASSGVLEGNYGYTF